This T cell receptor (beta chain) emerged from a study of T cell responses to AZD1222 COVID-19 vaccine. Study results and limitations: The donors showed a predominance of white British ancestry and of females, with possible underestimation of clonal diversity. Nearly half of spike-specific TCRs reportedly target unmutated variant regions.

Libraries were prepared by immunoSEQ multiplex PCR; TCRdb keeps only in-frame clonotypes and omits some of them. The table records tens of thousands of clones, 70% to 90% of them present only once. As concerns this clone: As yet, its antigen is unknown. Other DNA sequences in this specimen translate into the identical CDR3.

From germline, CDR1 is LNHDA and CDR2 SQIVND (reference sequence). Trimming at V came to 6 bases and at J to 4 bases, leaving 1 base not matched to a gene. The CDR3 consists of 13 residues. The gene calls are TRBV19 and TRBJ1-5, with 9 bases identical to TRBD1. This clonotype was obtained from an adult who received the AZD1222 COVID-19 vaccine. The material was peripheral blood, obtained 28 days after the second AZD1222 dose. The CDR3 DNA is TGTGCCAGTAGCGGGACAGGGAATCAGCCCCAGCATTTT. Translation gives CASSGTGNQPQHF. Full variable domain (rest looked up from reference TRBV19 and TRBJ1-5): DGGITQSPKYLFRKEGQNVTLSCEQNLNHDAMYWYRQDPGQGLRLIYYSQIVNDFQKGDIAEGYSVSREKKESFPLTVTSAQKNPTAFYLCASSGTGNQPQHFGDGTRLSIL.